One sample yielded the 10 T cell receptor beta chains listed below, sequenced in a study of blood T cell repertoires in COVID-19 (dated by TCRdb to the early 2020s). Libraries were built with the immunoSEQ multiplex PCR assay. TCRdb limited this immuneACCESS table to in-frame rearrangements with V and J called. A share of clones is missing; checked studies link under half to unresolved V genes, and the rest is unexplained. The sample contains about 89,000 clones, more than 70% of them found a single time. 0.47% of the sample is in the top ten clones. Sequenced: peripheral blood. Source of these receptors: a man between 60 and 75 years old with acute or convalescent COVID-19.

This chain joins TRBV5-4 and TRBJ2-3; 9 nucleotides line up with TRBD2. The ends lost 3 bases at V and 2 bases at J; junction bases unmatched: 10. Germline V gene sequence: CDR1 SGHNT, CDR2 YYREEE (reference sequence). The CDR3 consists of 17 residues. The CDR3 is CASSSGLAGGPTDTQYF. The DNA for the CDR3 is TGTGCCAGCAGCTCGGGATTGGCGGGGGGGCCCACAGATACGCAGTATTTT. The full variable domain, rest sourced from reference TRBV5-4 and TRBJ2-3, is ETGVTQSPTHLIKTRGQQVTLRCSSQSGHNTVSWYQQALGQGPQFIFQYYREEENGRGNFPPRFSGLQFPNYSSELNVNALELDDSALYLCASSSGLAGGPTDTQYFGPGTRLTVL.

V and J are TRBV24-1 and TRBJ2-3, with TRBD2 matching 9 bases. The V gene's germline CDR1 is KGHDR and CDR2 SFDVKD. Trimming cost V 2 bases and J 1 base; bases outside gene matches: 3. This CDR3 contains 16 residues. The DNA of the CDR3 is TGTGCCACCAGTGATTCTTTAGCGGGGGGCACAGATACGCAGTATTTT. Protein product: CATSDSLAGGTDTQYF.

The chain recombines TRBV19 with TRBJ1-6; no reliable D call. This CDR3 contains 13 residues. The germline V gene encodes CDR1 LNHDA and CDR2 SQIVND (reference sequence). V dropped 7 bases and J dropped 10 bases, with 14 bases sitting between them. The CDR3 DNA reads TGTGCCAGTACCCTGACTTCTGACTCACCCCTCCACTTT. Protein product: CASTLTSDSPLHF.

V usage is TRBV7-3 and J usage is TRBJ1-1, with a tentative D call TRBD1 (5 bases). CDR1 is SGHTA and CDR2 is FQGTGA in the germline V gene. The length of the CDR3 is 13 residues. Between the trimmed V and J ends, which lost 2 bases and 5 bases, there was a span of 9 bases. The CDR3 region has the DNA TGTGCCAGCAGCTTAGAGGGGAGGACTGAAGCTTTCTTT. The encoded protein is CASSLEGRTEAFF.

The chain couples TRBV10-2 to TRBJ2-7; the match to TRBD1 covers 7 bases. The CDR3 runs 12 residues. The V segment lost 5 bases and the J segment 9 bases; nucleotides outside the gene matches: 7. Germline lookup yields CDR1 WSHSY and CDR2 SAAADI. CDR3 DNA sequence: TGCGCCAGCAGTCCGGGACAGTTAGGGCAGTACTTC. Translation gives CASSPGQLGQYF.

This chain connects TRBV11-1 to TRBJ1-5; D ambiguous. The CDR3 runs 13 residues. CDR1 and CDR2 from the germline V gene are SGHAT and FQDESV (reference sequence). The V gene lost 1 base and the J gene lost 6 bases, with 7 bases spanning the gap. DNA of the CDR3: TGTGCCAGCAGCTTAGGGTCGGGTCAGCCCCAGCATTTT. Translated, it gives CASSLGSGQPQHF.

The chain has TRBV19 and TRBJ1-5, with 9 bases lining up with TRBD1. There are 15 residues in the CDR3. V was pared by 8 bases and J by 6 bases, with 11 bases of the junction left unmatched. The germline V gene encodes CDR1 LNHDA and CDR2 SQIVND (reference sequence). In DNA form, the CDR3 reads TGTGCCAGTGGGGGGGGACAGGGACTTGTTCAGCCCCAGCATTTT. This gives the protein CASGGGQGLVQPQHF.

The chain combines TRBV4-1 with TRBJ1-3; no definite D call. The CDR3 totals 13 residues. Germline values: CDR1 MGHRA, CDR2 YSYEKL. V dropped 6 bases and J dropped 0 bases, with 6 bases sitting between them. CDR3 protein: CASRPSSGNTIYF. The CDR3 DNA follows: TGCGCCAGCAGGCCTAGCTCTGGAAACACCATATATTTT.

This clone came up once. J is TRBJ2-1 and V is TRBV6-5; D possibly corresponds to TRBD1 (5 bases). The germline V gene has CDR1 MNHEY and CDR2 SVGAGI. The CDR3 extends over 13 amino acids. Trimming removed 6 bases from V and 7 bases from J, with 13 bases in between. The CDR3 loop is CASSPPGLNEQFF. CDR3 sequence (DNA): TGTGCCAGCAGCCCCCCAGGGTTAAATGAGCAGTTCTTC.

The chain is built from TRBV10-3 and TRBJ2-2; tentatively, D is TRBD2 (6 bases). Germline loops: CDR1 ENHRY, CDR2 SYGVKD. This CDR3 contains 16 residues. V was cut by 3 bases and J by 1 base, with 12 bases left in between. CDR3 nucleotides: TGTGCCATCAGTGATCAAATAGCGGAGAACACCGGGGAGCTGTTTTTT. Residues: CAISDQIAENTGELFF.